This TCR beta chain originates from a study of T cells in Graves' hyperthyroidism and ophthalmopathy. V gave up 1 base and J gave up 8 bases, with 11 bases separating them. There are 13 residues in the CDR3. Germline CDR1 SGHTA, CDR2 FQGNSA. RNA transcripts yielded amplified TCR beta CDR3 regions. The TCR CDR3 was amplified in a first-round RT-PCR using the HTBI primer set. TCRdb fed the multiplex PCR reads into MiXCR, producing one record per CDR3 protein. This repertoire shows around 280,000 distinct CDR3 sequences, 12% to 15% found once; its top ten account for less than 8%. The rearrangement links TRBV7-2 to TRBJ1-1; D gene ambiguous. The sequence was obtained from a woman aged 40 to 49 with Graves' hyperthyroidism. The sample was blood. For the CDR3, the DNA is TGTGCCAGCAGCTTAGATCTTTCGCGAGAAGCTTTCTTT. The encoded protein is CASSLDLSREAFF.